Given below is one TCR beta chain in context. Its antigen remains unidentified. One end of the junction does not line up with germline, which may come from a read error. Assay used: immunoSEQ multiplex PCR; TCRdb lists only in-frame clones, some missing. The sample shows 1,000 or so clones, approximately 70% of them seen only once. The data stem from a study of immune cell composition in non-small cell lung cancer. General observations from the study: Squamous carcinomas (approximately 80%) more often had tumour-associated clones >0.5% than adenocarcinomas (around 33%).

Germline CDR1 SGDLS, CDR2 YYNGEE. The CDR3 runs to 16 residues. The normal lung sample lay at least 3 cm, and maximally far, from the tumour. The material sequenced was non-adjacent lung tissue. This sequence was found in a human donor with non-small cell lung cancer. The chain joins TRBV9 to TRBJ2-2; the match to TRBD1 covers 12 bases. The chain's CDR3 is CASSAWGQGAPGELFF. The CDR3 region has the DNA TGTGCCAGCAGCGCGTGGGGACAGGGGGCTCCCGGAGAGCTGTTTTTT.